Listed below are T cell receptor beta chains from one sample, sequenced in a study of blood T cells in healthy people across ages. TCRdb re-called the 5' RACE reads with MiXCR, one entry per CDR3 protein. Altogether about 800,000 distinct CDR3 sequences are present, approximately 25% being singletons, with the ten largest covering 3.7%. These data also formed part of another study, on T cells of mothers and their children.

The sample taken for sequencing was blood. The receptors here all came from a boy aged 5-17 years in good health. The CDR3 runs from the conserved cysteine through the conserved F or W. Fields, in order: J gene, D gene, clone size, V gene, CDR3 protein, CDR3 DNA. The D gene is left open where the match is weak. The size entry is marked missing in some rows and otherwise reads once, few, many or a size class.

TRBJ2-5	-	-	TRBV18	CASSPSPRETQYF	TGTGCCAGCTCACCAAGTCCCCGAGAGACCCAGTACTTC
TRBJ2-1	TRBD1	few	TRBV5-1	CASSLEGTGDHNEQFF	TGCGCCAGCAGCTTGGAGGGGACAGGGGACCACAATGAGCAGTTCTTC
TRBJ1-5	-	-	TRBV28	CASSLGQAGVF	TGTGCCAGCAGTTTAGGTCAGGCAGGGGTTTTT
TRBJ2-5	-	once	TRBV29-1	CSVEDGTLSRYF	TGCAGCGTTGAAGACGGGACGCTCTCCCGGTACTTC
TRBJ2-1	TRBD1	few	TRBV29-1	CSVITGVSSHNEQFF	TGCAGCGTTATTACAGGGGTGAGCTCCCACAATGAGCAGTTCTTC
TRBJ1-2	-	-	TRBV28	CASSLGPAYGYTF	TGTGCCAGCAGTTTGGGCCCAGCCTATGGCTACACCTTC
TRBJ1-2	TRBD1	-	TRBV6-1	CASNLGQGARGYTF	TGTGCCAGCAACCTGGGACAGGGGGCCCGCGGCTACACCTTC
TRBJ2-1	TRBD2	-	TRBV20-1	CSALGVAGGEGEQFF	TGCAGTGCTCTTGGTGTAGCGGGAGGGGAGGGTGAGCAGTTCTTC
TRBJ2-2	-	-	TRBV12-3/TRBV12-4	CANSAGEFTGELFF	TGTGCCAACAGTGCAGGGGAGTTTACCGGGGAGCTGTTTTTT
TRBJ1-3	-	-	TRBV28	CASRAQEPGTGNTIYF	TGTGCCAGCAGAGCCCAAGAGCCGGGGACAGGAAACACCATATATTTT
TRBJ2-5	TRBD2	few	TRBV9	CASSAVAGGYQETQYF	TGTGCCAGCAGCGCGGTAGCGGGAGGGTACCAAGAGACCCAGTACTTC
TRBJ2-7	TRBD1	-	TRBV20-1	CSAARTGGPSYEQYF	TGCAGTGCTGCGCGGACAGGGGGCCCCTCCTACGAGCAGTACTTC
TRBJ2-3	TRBD1	few	TRBV7-9	CASSLSRPGQGADTQYF	TGTGCCAGCAGCTTATCCCGACCGGGACAGGGGGCAGATACGCAGTATTTT
TRBJ2-7	-	few	TRBV11-2	CASSPLKERSDYEQYF	TGTGCCAGCAGCCCCCTGAAGGAGCGGAGCGACTACGAGCAGTACTTC
TRBJ2-4	-	many	TRBV29-1	CSVNAGKNIQYF	TGCAGCGTTAACGCAGGCAAAAACATTCAGTACTTC
TRBJ2-7	-	-	TRBV29-1	CSVEKDSEYEQYF	TGCAGCGTTGAAAAGGACAGCGAGTACGAGCAGTACTTC
TRBJ1-4	-	many	TRBV12-3/TRBV12-4	CASGRTREKLFF	TGTGCCAGCGGGAGGACCAGGGAAAAACTGTTTTTT
TRBJ2-7	-	-	TRBV5-6	CASSSSRRGFHEQYF	TGTGCCAGCAGCTCCAGCAGGAGAGGATTCCACGAGCAGTACTTC
TRBJ2-3	TRBD1	-	TRBV29-1	CSVEPTGGRPTDTQYF	TGCAGCGTTGAACCTACAGGGGGTCGACCGACAGATACGCAGTATTTT
TRBJ2-5	-	-	TRBV7-9	CASSLRTERETQYF	TGTGCCAGCAGCCTAAGGACAGAGAGGGAGACCCAGTACTTC
TRBJ2-3	-	-	TRBV27	CASSEFNPDTQYF	TGTGCCAGCAGTGAGTTTAACCCAGATACGCAGTATTTT
TRBJ1-4	-	few	TRBV13	CASSLGRGAATNGKLFF	TGTGCCAGCAGCTTAGGCCGCGGAGCCGCAACTAATGGAAAACTGTTTTTT
TRBJ1-1	TRBD1	many	TRBV28	CASSYVGQGNTEAFF	TGTGCCAGCAGTTACGTCGGACAGGGTAACACTGAAGCTTTCTTT
TRBJ2-7	-	few	TRBV20-1	CSAGYNEQYF	TGCAGTGCCGGGTACAACGAGCAGTACTTC
TRBJ2-1	-	-	TRBV6-1	CASSEGTSSYNEQFF	TGTGCCAGCAGTGAGGGGACAAGCTCCTACAATGAGCAGTTCTTC
TRBJ2-5	-	many	TRBV12-3/TRBV12-4	CASRLAGETQYF	TGTGCCAGCAGACTCGCGGGAGAGACCCAGTACTTC
TRBJ2-5	TRBD2	few	TRBV4-2	CASSQGSGLAGGETQYF	TGTGCCAGCAGCCAAGGTTCAGGACTAGCGGGAGGGGAGACCCAGTACTTC
TRBJ2-7	-	-	TRBV7-8	CASSHGLGTSYEQYF	TGTGCCAGCAGCCACGGTCTGGGGACCTCCTACGAGCAGTACTTC
TRBJ2-2	-	few	TRBV28	CASSYGTPTGELFF	TGTGCCAGCAGTTATGGGACACCCACCGGGGAGCTGTTTTTT
TRBJ1-5	TRBD1	few	TRBV14	CASSQEEQGGSNQPQHF	TGTGCCAGCAGCCAAGAGGAGCAGGGGGGGAGCAATCAGCCCCAGCATTTT
TRBJ2-3	-	-	TRBV5-6	CASSPGIGGGTDTQYF	TGTGCCAGCAGCCCTGGGATTGGGGGCGGTACTGATACGCAGTATTTT
TRBJ2-1	-	few	TRBV29-1	CSGLKGSYNEQFF	TGCAGCGGACTCAAGGGCTCCTACAATGAGCAGTTCTTC
TRBJ2-1	-	few	TRBV4-2	CASSQEHAPNEQFF	TGTGCCAGCAGCCAAGAACACGCCCCTAATGAGCAGTTCTTC
TRBJ2-3	TRBD2	-	TRBV5-6	CASSKGLAGVGDTQYF	TGTGCCAGCAGCAAAGGACTAGCGGGAGTTGGTGATACGCAGTATTTT